This TCR beta chain emerged from a study of human T cells and chemical hapten exposure. The time point is: patch test 1, 2 weeks after DPC sensitization. The treatment denotes: therapeutic diphenylcyclopropenone sensitization with weekly scalp DPC. Unfractionated whole blood was the source of the extracted total RNA. Study-level points and caveats: Each of the donors had alopecia, so their immune responses may not resemble those of healthy people.

From germline, CDR1 is SGHTS and CDR2 YDEGEE. The CDR3 runs to 14 residues. Trimming took off 2 bases at V and 1 base at J, with 9 bases between the two ends. In the original processing: Sample TCR counts, which ranged from about 20,000 to 690,600, had a median of 95,638. TCRdb independently ran MiXCR on the RACE reads; one entry per CDR3 protein. TCRdb assigned the V and J calls; the authors' analysis was not used. The sample includes approximately 90,000 distinct CDR3 sequences, roughly a tenth of them seen just once. Turning to this clonotype: Its target is unknown.

Sequenced material: whole blood, taken in connection with sensitization to the hapten diphenylcyclopropenone (DPC). The receptor was derived from a man in his forties with alopecia areata. Some clones in this sample may be carry-over from other donors' samples. This chain uses TRBV5-8 with TRBJ2-5; D is unresolved. DNA for the CDR3: TGTGCCAGCAGCTTATCCCGCATCCAAGAGACCCAGTACTTC. Its protein product is CASSLSRIQETQYF.